These T cell receptor beta chains were read from a single sample in a study of shared clonotypes between healthy human individuals. Profiled with immunoSEQ multiplex PCR; TCRdb holds only in-frame clones, not every one. The sample carries around 2.5 million clones, roughly 93% recorded once. The material sequenced was naive CD4+ T cells from PBMCs. Source of these receptors: a man aged 18 to 35 in good health. Some clones in this sample may be carry-over from other donors' samples. The CDR3 runs from the conserved cysteine through the conserved F or W. The D gene is left open where the match is weak. Expanded clones get a size class; other rows say once, few or many, or leave the size out.

>TRBD1|once|TRBJ2-7|TRBV10-3
CAIRGEKGQGSYEQYF
TGTGCCATCAGGGGGGAGAAGGGACAGGGATCTTACGAGCAGTACTTC
>TRBD1|.|TRBJ2-3|TRBV7-8
CASTMTGWPDTQYF
TGTGCCAGCACCATGACAGGGTGGCCAGATACGCAGTATTTT
>TRBD1|.|TRBJ1-5|TRBV29-1
CSVGLGQRNQPQHF
TGCAGCGTGGGACTGGGACAGCGCAATCAGCCCCAGCATTTT
>.|.|TRBJ1-4|TRBV27
CASSLSRGGNEKLFF
TGTGCCAGCAGTTTATCGAGAGGGGGAAATGAAAAACTGTTTTTT
>TRBD1|.|TRBJ2-7|TRBV19
CASSPSGTGTYEQYF
TGTGCCAGTAGCCCCTCCGGGACAGGGACCTACGAGCAGTACTTC
>.|.|TRBJ2-2|TRBV2
CASSDGNWVVGELFF
TGTGCCAGCAGTGACGGGAATTGGGTTGTCGGGGAGCTGTTTTTT
>.|.|TRBJ2-1|TRBV5-1
CASSLMTGAGFNEQFF
TGCGCCAGCAGCTTGATGACGGGGGCGGGATTCAATGAGCAGTTCTTC
>.|.|TRBJ1-1|TRBV5-1
CASRRAQGNTEAFF
TGCGCCAGCAGGAGAGCACAGGGGAACACTGAAGCTTTCTTT
>TRBD1|.|TRBJ2-1|TRBV5-1
CASSPDRGLRSEQFF
TGCGCCAGCAGTCCTGACAGGGGGCTACGGAGTGAGCAGTTCTTC
>.|.|TRBJ2-7|TRBV28
CASSYPGAQYF
TGTGCCAGCAGTTACCCCGGGGCTCAGTACTTC
>TRBD1|.|TRBJ2-7|TRBV5-1
CASNPGTGSYEQYF
TGCGCCAGCAATCCAGGGACAGGTAGCTACGAGCAGTACTTC
>.|.|TRBJ1-1|TRBV7-2
CASSSRPMNTEAFF
TGTGCCAGCAGCTCGCGTCCGATGAACACTGAAGCTTTCTTT
>.|.|TRBJ2-1|TRBV7-2
CASSLQGINEQFF
TGTGCCAGCAGCTTACAAGGCATCAATGAGCAGTTCTTC
>TRBD1|.|TRBJ2-4|TRBV18
CASSPDRGRNIQYF
TGTGCCAGCTCCCCGGACAGGGGGCGGAACATTCAGTACTTC
>TRBD2|.|TRBJ2-3|TRBV5-1
CASRRAGGPADTQYF
TGCGCCAGCCGAAGGGCGGGAGGGCCGGCAGATACGCAGTATTTT
>TRBD2|.|TRBJ2-3|TRBV11-2
CASSSVLAGASPDTQYF
TGTGCCAGCAGCAGCGTACTGGCGGGAGCGTCTCCAGATACGCAGTATTTT
>TRBD2|.|TRBJ2-1|TRBV4-3
CASSQVSTLAVDEQFF
TGCGCCAGCAGCCAAGTATCGACTCTAGCGGTGGATGAGCAGTTCTTC
>.|.|TRBJ2-1|TRBV7-9
CASSLPGAASSYNEQFF
TGTGCCAGCAGCCTCCCCGGTGCTGCCAGCTCCTACAATGAGCAGTTCTTC
>.|few|TRBJ2-1|TRBV6-4
CASRERSDGEQFF
TGTGCCAGCAGAGAGCGGTCCGACGGTGAGCAGTTCTTC
>.|.|TRBJ2-5|TRBV20-1
CSVGEETQYF
TGCAGTGTCGGAGAAGAGACCCAGTACTTC
>.|.|TRBJ1-2|TRBV27
CASILQGPYANYGYTF
TGTGCCAGCATCCTACAGGGTCCCTACGCCAACTATGGCTACACCTTC
>TRBD1|once|TRBJ1-3|TRBV6-6
CASSYDRVQNTIYF
TGTGCCAGCAGTTACGACAGGGTACAAAACACCATATATTTT
>.|few|TRBJ1-2|TRBV18
CASSPGQIYYGYTF
TGTGCCAGCTCACCTGGGCAAATCTACTATGGCTACACCTTC
>TRBD2|once|TRBJ2-3|TRBV7-9
CASSLGLATDTQYF
TGTGCCAGCAGCCTCGGACTAGCAACAGATACGCAGTATTTT
>.|.|TRBJ2-7|TRBV5-6
CASSLPGKSNEQYF
TGTGCCAGCAGCTTGCCAGGGAAGAGCAACGAGCAGTACTTC
>TRBD1|once|TRBJ1-1|TRBV20-1
CSDTGVPEAFF
TGCAGTGACACAGGGGTCCCCGAAGCTTTCTTT
>TRBD2|.|TRBJ2-1|TRBV5-1
CASSFGLAGSSYNEQFF
TGCGCCAGCAGCTTCGGACTAGCGGGGAGCTCCTACAATGAGCAGTTCTTC
>TRBD2|.|TRBJ2-7|TRBV6-1
CASRGGAYSYEQYF
TGTGCCAGCAGGGGAGGGGCCTACTCCTACGAGCAGTACTTC
>.|.|TRBJ1-1|TRBV7-8
CASSWARNTEAFF
TGTGCCAGCAGCTGGGCGAGGAACACTGAAGCTTTCTTT
>TRBD2|.|TRBJ2-1|TRBV29-1
CSVTSGIEQFF
TGCAGCGTCACTAGCGGGATCGAGCAGTTCTTC
>.|.|TRBJ2-3|TRBV28
CASSRPILQTDTQYF
TGTGCCAGCAGTCGTCCCATACTCCAAACAGATACGCAGTATTTT
>.|.|TRBJ1-1|TRBV27
CASSLSAALGEAFF
TGTGCCAGCAGTTTATCGGCGGCCCTGGGTGAAGCTTTCTTT
>.|once|TRBJ2-1|TRBV5-4
CASSWGVASSYNEQFF
TGTGCCAGCAGCTGGGGTGTGGCTAGTTCCTACAATGAGCAGTTCTTC
>.|few|TRBJ1-1|TRBV29-1
CSVATNTEAFF
TGCAGCGTTGCCACGAACACTGAAGCTTTCTTT
>.|.|TRBJ2-7|TRBV7-3
CASSRSSHHEQYF
TGTGCCAGCAGCCGTTCATCTCACCACGAGCAGTACTTC
>.|once|TRBJ2-4|TRBV28
CASSSGPQNIQYF
TGTGCCAGCAGTTCGGGACCGCAAAACATTCAGTACTTC
>.|.|TRBJ1-4|TRBV5-6
CASSLEGSLLNEKLFF
TGTGCCAGCAGCTTGGAGGGCTCACTTTTAAATGAAAAACTGTTTTTT
>TRBD2|.|TRBJ2-3|TRBV13
CASSRSGTRNTDTQYF
TGTGCCAGCAGCAGATCCGGGACTAGGAACACAGATACGCAGTATTTT
>.|.|TRBJ2-3|TRBV5-6
CASSLATRDYTDTQYF
TGTGCCAGCAGCTTGGCCACACGGGATTACACAGATACGCAGTATTTT
>.|.|TRBJ2-7|TRBV30
CAWRGVGTGRAEQYF
TGTGCCTGGAGGGGGGTGGGCACAGGGAGGGCCGAGCAGTACTTC
>TRBD1|.|TRBJ2-7|TRBV28
CASSDRTGRYEQYF
TGTGCCAGCAGCGATAGGACAGGGCGATACGAGCAGTACTTC
>.|.|TRBJ1-6|TRBV4-3
CASSQDHRVGSPLHF
TGCGCCAGCAGCCAAGATCACAGGGTAGGGTCACCCCTCCACTTT
>TRBD2|.|TRBJ2-7|TRBV28
CAITPGGPGYEQYF
TGTGCCATCACCCCGGGGGGGCCCGGCTACGAGCAGTACTTC
>TRBD2|.|TRBJ2-1|TRBV19
CAKTSGGLRSGNEQFF
TGTGCCAAGACTAGCGGGGGACTCCGGTCGGGCAATGAGCAGTTCTTC
>.|.|TRBJ1-4|TRBV29-1
CSGGNVYSEKLFF
TGCAGCGGGGGAAACGTTTACAGTGAAAAACTGTTTTTT
>TRBD2|.|TRBJ2-3|TRBV5-1
CASSLAGREDTQYF
TGCGCCAGCAGCTTGGCCGGGAGGGAAGATACGCAGTATTTT
>TRBD1|.|TRBJ2-7|TRBV5-5
CASSWRGQGYEQYF
TGTGCCAGCAGCTGGCGGGGACAGGGCTACGAGCAGTACTTC
>.|.|TRBJ1-1|TRBV9
CASSVGGDTEAFF
TGTGCCAGCAGCGTAGGTGGGGACACTGAAGCTTTCTTT
>.|.|TRBJ1-2|TRBV6-5
CASRASLGDGYTF
TGTGCCAGCAGGGCCTCATTGGGGGATGGCTACACCTTC
>TRBD1|.|TRBJ2-1|TRBV5-1
CASSGTTGYNEQFF
TGCGCCAGCAGCGGAACGACAGGGTACAATGAGCAGTTCTTC
>.|.|TRBJ2-1|TRBV9
CASSDRTWGPNEQFF
TGTGCCAGCAGCGACCGGACCTGGGGGCCCAATGAGCAGTTCTTC
>TRBD1|few|TRBJ1-1|TRBV7-2
CASSYDRETEAFF
TGTGCCAGCAGCTATGACAGGGAGACTGAAGCTTTCTTT
>.|.|TRBJ2-7|TRBV6-6
CASSYSGGPSNLEQYF
TGTGCCAGCAGTTACTCGGGGGGGCCGAGTAATCTGGAGCAGTACTTC
>.|.|TRBJ1-3|TRBV27
CASSPGTTGNTIYF
TGTGCCAGCAGTCCCGGGACAACTGGAAACACCATATATTTT